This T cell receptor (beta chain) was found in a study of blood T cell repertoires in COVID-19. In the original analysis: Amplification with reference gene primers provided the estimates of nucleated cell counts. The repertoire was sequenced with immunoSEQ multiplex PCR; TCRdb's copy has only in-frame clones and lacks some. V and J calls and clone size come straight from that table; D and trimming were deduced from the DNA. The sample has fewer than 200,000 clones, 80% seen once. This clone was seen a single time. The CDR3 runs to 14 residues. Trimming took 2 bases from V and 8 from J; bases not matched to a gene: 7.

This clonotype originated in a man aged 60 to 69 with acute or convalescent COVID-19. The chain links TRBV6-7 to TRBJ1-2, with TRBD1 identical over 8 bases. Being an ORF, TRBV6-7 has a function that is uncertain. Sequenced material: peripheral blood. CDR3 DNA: TGTGCCAGCAGTTACCACCAGGGGGCTCAGGGCTACACCTTC. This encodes CASSYHQGAQGYTF.